This T cell receptor beta chain was recorded in a study of blood T cells in healthy people across ages. The authors ran a second PCR of about 6 to 11 cycles using a sample-barcoded 5' primer and a J-beta primer mix. TCRdb fed the 5' RACE reads into MiXCR, producing one record per CDR3 protein. The sample has about 620,000 distinct CDR3 sequences; 40% to 65% are singletons. V dropped 3 bases and J dropped 5; count of bases not matched to a gene: 11. The CDR3 covers 18 residues. Germline V gives CDR1 GTSNPN, CDR2 SVGIG (reference sequence). The sample taken for sequencing was blood. The V gene is TRBV30, the J gene TRBJ2-3; 16 bases line up with TRBD2. This TCR was recovered from an elderly woman in good health. The CDR3 protein is CAWSRGTSGRALGDTQYF. For the CDR3, the DNA is TGTGCCTGGAGCAGGGGGACTAGCGGGAGGGCCCTTGGAGATACGCAGTATTTT.